This T cell receptor beta chain was identified during a study of T cells in Graves' hyperthyroidism and ophthalmopathy (dated by TCRdb to about 2019). Regarding the study in general: Peripheral blood was collected at initial diagnosis, before any treatment. A discovery cohort of about a hundred patients, roughly 45 with Graves' ophthalmopathy and 57 with stable Graves' hyperthyroidism, was used to find distinguishing TCR V-J signatures. Whether ophthalmopathy could be predicted prospectively was tested in an independent validation cohort made up of under 20 hyperthyroidism patients plus 17 patients who later progressed to ophthalmopathy. The roughly 90 discovery patients were divided at random into training and test sets in a 7:3 ratio. In addition, the study compared T-cell repertoires in thyroid tissue and in blood from roughly 6 Graves' hyperthyroidism patients. Following sampling, methimazole starting at 30 mg daily was given to hyperthyroidism patients, and high-dose intravenous methylprednisolone was given to ophthalmopathy patients. TCR Vbeta CDR3 sequencing of 120 to 150 peripheral blood samples (43 ophthalmopathy, roughly 74 hyperthyroidism and approximately 17 progressor patients) is reported in the paper. Points the paper makes about the study in general: Blood samples also contained most of the expanded thyroid clonotypes (frequency above 0.001), which suggests that blood repertoires may reflect thyroid immune responses. In validation, the model predicted progression to ophthalmopathy a median of roughly 6.1 months before onset, with roughly 71% sensitivity and almost 75% specificity. No statistical method was used to set the sample size in advance, and investigators knew the group allocation. A model built on a 13 V-J signature distinguished ophthalmopathy from stable hyperthyroidism, reaching around 88% sensitivity and 81.08% specificity in cross-validation and 80%/75% in testing.

The junction shows trimming of 1 base on V and 11 bases on J, plus 12 bases between the germline ends. In the germline V gene (reference sequence), CDR1 corresponds to LGHDT and CDR2 to YNNKEL. Counted from cysteine to phenylalanine, this CDR3 has 14 amino acids. CDR3 DNA only is kept here, 42 bases in frame from base 1. The TCR beta CDR3 regions were amplified from RNA transcripts. The TCR CDR3 was subjected to a first round of RT-PCR using the HTBI primer set and the Qiagen OneStep RT-PCR kit. Libraries were constructed in a second round of multiplex PCR, after which size selection and purification were carried out. The libraries were sequenced on an Illumina HiSeq2000 using paired-end 100 bp reads. The paper's data handling went like this. SOAPnuke was used to process the raw data, removing reads that contained adapters or uncalled bases, had a mean Phred below 15, or lacked an exact match to the constant primer or identifier. COPE v1.2.5 was used to merge high-quality paired reads, and clonotypes were defined as unique nucleotide sequences. MiTCR v1.1 was used to align clonotypes to the IMGT TRBV, TRBD and TRBJ reference segments. Only V-J combinations with frequency above 0.0001, covering roughly 99% of repertoires, were analysed. The TCS score was defined as F50 (clonal expansion) divided by E x V (chaos), with BLOSUM62-based TCRdist calculated between CDR3 peptides within each V-J. Welch's t-statistics and random forest reduced 500 to 650 V-J features to roughly 13, which were used in a naive Bayes classifier (R e1071). TCRdb's own reprocessing of the public reads used fastp at Q25 and MiXCR and kept productive beta chains. Identical CDR3 protein sequences are pooled into one entry, listed with their most common genes and DNA. The V and J calls, along with clone size, are taken from TCRdb and not from the paper's own processing. The sample table records about 610,000 distinct CDR3 sequences; approximately 16% of these occur just once. The ten most abundant clones make up less than 3.5% of the sample.

Moderately to severely active disease, a Clinical Activity Score of at least 3, a NOSPECS grade of at least 4, and a duration under 3 months were present in ophthalmopathy patients. Any patient with an uncontrolled infection, another autoimmune disease, pregnancy or lactation was excluded. Clinical symptoms, serum thyroxine and TRAb, thyroid ultrasound, and orbital computed tomography formed the basis for the diagnoses. PBMCs were isolated from 7.5 to 10 ml of fresh peripheral blood by Ficoll-Paque density gradient centrifugation. Total RNA was extracted using Trizol reagent, and RNA quality was assessed on an Agilent 2100 Bioanalyzer. This clonotype was seen ten or more times. No cognate antigen has been identified for it. No base quality values were provided; no much bigger clone lies one nucleotide off.

Here the chain combines TRBV3-1 and TRBJ1-6; too little of a D gene remains to name it. The receptor was derived from a woman aged 40-49 years with Graves' ophthalmopathy. Sequenced: blood. The nucleotide sequence reads as follows: TGTGCCAGCAGCCAAGCCGGAAGGCAGACACCCCTCCACTTT. It translates to CASSQAGRQTPLHF.